The rows below give T cell receptor beta chains drawn from one sample of a study of blood T cell repertoires in COVID-19. Clones were read by immunoSEQ multiplex PCR, and TCRdb kept only the in-frame ones, dropping some. The table includes about 220,000 clones, 80% to 90% detected once. Source material: PBMCs or T cells enriched from blood (not recorded which). Receptor source: a woman under 30 in a cohort exposed to, infected with or recovered from COVID-19 (not recorded which). Each CDR3 is given with its conserved first and last residue. D genes are given only for firm matches. Some rows have no size entry. The others give once, few or many, or a class for an expanded clone.

abundance	v_gene	j_gene	d_gene	CDR3aa	CDR3nt
once	TRBV19	TRBJ1-1	TRBD1	CASFTTGTVGAFF	TGTGCCAGTTTTACTACCGGGACAGTTGGAGCTTTCTTT
.	TRBV2	TRBJ2-7	.	CASSARNRGEQYF	TGTGCCAGCAGTGCCCGAAATAGGGGCGAGCAGTACTTC
once	TRBV28	TRBJ2-2	TRBD2	CASSFGQRGKLFF	TGTGCCAGCAGTTTTGGACAGCGGGGGAAGCTGTTTTTT
once	TRBV11-2	TRBJ2-1	TRBD2	CASSLDRGGPGIYNEQFF	TGTGCCAGCAGCTTAGATCGGGGGGGACCCGGTATCTACAATGAGCAGTTCTTC
.	TRBV10-2	TRBJ1-6	.	CASSTGQTWFGSPLHF	TGCGCCAGCAGTACAGGGCAAACGTGGTTTGGTTCACCCCTCCACTTT
.	TRBV11-2	TRBJ1-3	.	CASSMTREGSTGTIYF	TGTGCCAGCAGCATGACCAGGGAGGGCTCCACCGGCACCATATATTTT
.	TRBV7-2	TRBJ1-5	.	CASSLVEGNQPQHF	TGTGCCAGCAGCTTAGTAGAGGGAAATCAGCCCCAGCATTTT
.	TRBV5-5	TRBJ2-1	.	CASSLAKREQFF	TGTGCCAGCAGCTTGGCCAAGAGAGAGCAGTTCTTC
.	TRBV10-3	TRBJ2-5	TRBD1	CAISEGIGMTGGETQYF	TGTGCCATCAGTGAAGGTATCGGTATGACAGGGGGAGAGACCCAGTACTTC
.	TRBV18	TRBJ1-1	.	CASSPAGVAEAFF	TGTGCCAGCTCACCAGCGGGGGTGGCAGAAGCTTTCTTT
.	TRBV24-1	TRBJ2-3	TRBD2	CATSDFSRTSGYYTQYF	TGTGCCACCAGTGATTTCTCCCGGACTAGCGGGTACTATACGCAGTATTTT
.	TRBV5-1	TRBJ2-1	.	CASSGDTSSYNEQFF	TGCGCCAGCAGCGGGGACACTAGCTCCTACAATGAGCAGTTCTTC
.	TRBV11-2	TRBJ2-1	TRBD1	CASSWYQGQSSYNEQFF	TGTGCCAGCAGCTGGTACCAGGGACAGAGCTCCTACAATGAGCAGTTCTTC
.	TRBV4-1	TRBJ1-5	.	CASSQGRQVNQPQHF	TGCGCCAGCAGCCAAGGCCGACAGGTCAATCAGCCCCAGCATTTT
.	TRBV6-5	TRBJ2-1	.	CASSSGTTMKQFF	TGTGCCAGCAGTTCGGGAACTACAATGAAGCAGTTCTTC
few	TRBV27	TRBJ2-7	.	CASSFLDNSYEQYF	TGTGCCAGCAGTTTCCTGGACAACTCCTACGAGCAGTACTTC
.	TRBV7-9	TRBJ1-1	.	CASSYIPENTEAFF	TGTGCCAGCAGCTACATCCCAGAGAACACTGAAGCTTTCTTT
once	TRBV5-1	TRBJ2-7	TRBD1	CASSNGTGFEQYF	TGCGCCAGCAGCAACGGGACAGGGTTCGAGCAGTACTTC
.	TRBV14	TRBJ2-2	TRBD2	CASSQGGRALAGELFF	TGTGCCAGCAGCCAGGGCGGGAGGGCCCTCGCCGGGGAGCTGTTTTTT
.	TRBV7-9	TRBJ1-1	TRBD1	CASSPDRGLSTEAFF	TGTGCCAGCAGCCCCGACAGGGGGCTATCCACTGAAGCTTTCTTT
.	TRBV29-1	TRBJ1-3	.	CSVSSGPRNTIYF	TGCAGCGTTTCCTCGGGTCCGAGAAACACCATATATTTT
.	TRBV11-2	TRBJ1-5	.	CASSFREDQPQHF	TGTGCCAGCAGCTTCAGGGAGGATCAGCCCCAGCATTTT
.	TRBV27	TRBJ2-7	TRBD1	CASSPRGTDWYEQYF	TGTGCCAGCAGTCCTAGAGGGACAGATTGGTACGAGCAGTACTTC
.	TRBV7-3	TRBJ2-3	TRBD2	CASSLNSRLAGSTDTQYF	TGTGCCAGCAGCTTAAATTCCAGACTAGCGGGGAGCACAGATACGCAGTATTTT
.	TRBV5-1	TRBJ2-2	TRBD2	CASCTSGSGDGELFF	TGCGCCAGCTGCACTAGCGGTTCAGGGGACGGGGAGCTGTTTTTT
.	TRBV28	TRBJ2-1	TRBD1	CASSLGARGRSYNEQFF	TGTGCCAGCAGTTTGGGGGCCAGGGGGCGATCCTACAATGAGCAGTTCTTC
.	TRBV24-1	TRBJ2-3	.	CATSGSGADTQYF	TGTGCCACCAGTGGCTCAGGGGCAGATACGCAGTATTTT
few	TRBV3-1/TRBV3-2	TRBJ2-7	TRBD2	CASSPKGLRSYEQYF	TGTGCCAGCAGCCCCAAGGGACTACGCTCCTACGAGCAGTACTTC
.	TRBV19	TRBJ2-7	TRBD1	CASSIQGDSYEQYF	TGTGCCAGTAGTATCCAGGGGGATTCCTACGAGCAGTACTTC
.	TRBV28	TRBJ1-1	TRBD1	CASIQGARAFF	TGTGCCAGCATCCAGGGGGCGCGAGCTTTCTTT
.	TRBV14	TRBJ2-2	.	CASSQVGRANTGELFF	TGTGCCAGCAGCCAAGTGGGCAGGGCAAACACCGGGGAGCTGTTTTTT
.	TRBV6-5	TRBJ2-5	.	CASSLQGLGETQYF	TGTGCCAGCAGCCTACAGGGCCTTGGGGAGACCCAGTACTTC
.	TRBV3-1/TRBV3-2	TRBJ1-4	.	CASSQEGSTEKLFF	TGTGCCAGCAGCCAAGAGGGCAGCACTGAAAAACTGTTTTTT
.	TRBV7-3	TRBJ1-4	TRBD1	CASSPGTGNEKLFF	TGTGCCAGCAGCCCCGGGACAGGAAATGAAAAACTGTTTTTT
.	TRBV5-4	TRBJ1-2	TRBD1	CASRSQGALDGYTF	TGTGCCAGCAGATCACAGGGGGCGTTAGATGGCTACACCTTC
once	TRBV9	TRBJ2-1	TRBD2	CASSVETGGGEQFF	TGTGCCAGCAGCGTAGAGACGGGGGGAGGTGAGCAGTTCTTC
.	TRBV7-9	TRBJ2-2	.	CASSLQDTGELFF	TGTGCCAGCAGCTTACAGGACACCGGGGAGCTGTTTTTT
once	TRBV2	TRBJ2-1	TRBD2	CASRTSGDEQFF	TGTGCCAGTCGGACTAGCGGCGATGAGCAGTTCTTC
.	TRBV19	TRBJ1-5	TRBD1	CASNSDRGGNQPQHF	TGTGCCAGTAACTCGGACAGGGGTGGCAATCAGCCCCAGCATTTT
once	TRBV5-1	TRBJ2-7	.	CASSLGLYEQYF	TGCGCCAGCAGCTTGGGACTCTACGAGCAGTACTTC
.	TRBV28	TRBJ1-1	TRBD1	CASSGGSTGTEAFF	TGTGCCAGCAGTGGGGGGTCGACAGGGACTGAAGCTTTCTTT
.	TRBV2	TRBJ1-4	.	CASSDGRRGTNEKLFF	TGTGCCAGCAGTGACGGTCGGAGGGGCACTAATGAAAAACTGTTTTTT
.	TRBV6-2/TRBV6-3	TRBJ2-5	.	CASSRNPRILGETQYF	TGTGCCAGCAGCCGTAACCCGCGAATTCTCGGGGAGACCCAGTACTTC
.	TRBV4-1	TRBJ1-5	.	CASSQDGREDQPQHF	TGCGCCAGCAGCCAAGACGGCAGGGAGGATCAGCCCCAGCATTTT
.	TRBV5-1	TRBJ2-7	TRBD1	CASSPQGARGYEQYF	TGCGCCAGCAGCCCTCAGGGGGCCCGGGGATACGAGCAGTACTTC
.	TRBV7-7	TRBJ2-3	TRBD2	CASSPGLAGGPDTQYF	TGTGCTAGCAGCCCCGGACTAGCGGGAGGGCCAGATACGCAGTATTTT
.	TRBV5-4	TRBJ2-1	.	CASSPPIGSYNEQFF	TGTGCCAGCAGCCCCCCCATCGGGTCCTACAATGAGCAGTTCTTC
.	TRBV28	TRBJ2-2	TRBD2	CASHPFGAGGNTGELFF	TGTGCCAGCCACCCCTTCGGGGCGGGGGGGAACACCGGGGAGCTGTTTTTT
few	TRBV7-8	TRBJ2-5	TRBD2	CASSLARASGGEETQYF	TGTGCCAGCAGCTTAGCGCGGGCTAGCGGAGGAGAAGAGACCCAGTACTTC
once	TRBV5-1	TRBJ2-1	TRBD2	CASRGLAGAYNEQFF	TGCGCCAGCAGGGGACTAGCGGGGGCCTACAATGAGCAGTTCTTC
.	TRBV5-5	TRBJ2-2	TRBD2	CASSSGGPGTGELFF	TGTGCCAGCAGCTCGGGGGGGCCGGGGACCGGGGAGCTGTTTTTT